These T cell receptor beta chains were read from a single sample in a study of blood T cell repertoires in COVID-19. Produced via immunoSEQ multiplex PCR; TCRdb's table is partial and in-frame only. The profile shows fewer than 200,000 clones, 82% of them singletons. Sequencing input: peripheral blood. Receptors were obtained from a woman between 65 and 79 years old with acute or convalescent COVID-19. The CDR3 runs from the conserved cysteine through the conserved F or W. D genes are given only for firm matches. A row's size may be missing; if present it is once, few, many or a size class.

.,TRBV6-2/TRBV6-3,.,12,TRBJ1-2,TGTGCCAGCAGTACGCTACTAATAGGCTACACCTTC,CASSTLLIGYTF
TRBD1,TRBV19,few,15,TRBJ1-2,TGTGCCAGTAGTATAGAGGACAGGGGAACCTATGGCTACACCTTC,CASSIEDRGTYGYTF
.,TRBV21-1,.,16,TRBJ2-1,TGTGCCAGCAGCCCTCCGGGACTAGCGGGGAACAATGAGCAGTTCTTC,CASSPPGLAGNNEQFF
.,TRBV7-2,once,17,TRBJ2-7,TGTGCCAGCAGCTCAGATACCGGACTGGCGTCGACTGGCGAGCAGTACTTC,CASSSDTGLASTGEQYF
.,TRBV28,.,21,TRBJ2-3,TGTGCCAGCAGGTCGAGGGGTCTTGGAATAGCGGAACTTTATAGCACAGATACGCAGTATTTT,CASRSRGLGIAELYSTDTQYF
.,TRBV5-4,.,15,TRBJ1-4,TGTGCCAGCAGCACCCCCGGGAAGGCTAATGAAAAACTGTTTTTT,CASSTPGKANEKLFF
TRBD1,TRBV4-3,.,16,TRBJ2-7,TGCGCCAGCAGCCAAGATTTTGCAGGGGGTGCCGGCGAGCAGTACTTC,CASSQDFAGGAGEQYF
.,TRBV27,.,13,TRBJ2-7,TGTGCCAGCAGTTTATCCGAGGGCTACGAGCAGTACTTC,CASSLSEGYEQYF
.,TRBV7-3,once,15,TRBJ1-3,TGTGCCAGCAGCTTAAACCCGGGATCTGGAAACACCATATATTTT,CASSLNPGSGNTIYF
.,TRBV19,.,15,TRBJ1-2,TGTGCCAGTAGTCGGGGGGGGATCTCCAACTATGGCTACACCTTC,CASSRGGISNYGYTF
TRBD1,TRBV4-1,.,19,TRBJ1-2,TGCGCCAGCAGCCAAGACTCCCCCGGGAGACAGGGAAGAAACTATGGCTACACCTTC,CASSQDSPGRQGRNYGYTF
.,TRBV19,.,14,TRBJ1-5,TGTGCCAGTAGTATGTCAGGGGACAATCAGCCCCAGCATTTT,CASSMSGDNQPQHF
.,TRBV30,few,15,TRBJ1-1,TGTGCCTGGACCCCGGTTTCAGGGCGGAACACTGAAGCTTTCTTT,CAWTPVSGRNTEAFF
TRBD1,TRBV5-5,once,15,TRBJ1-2,TGTGCCAGCAGCTTTTCCAGGGGGCACTTTGGAGGCTACACCTTC,CASSFSRGHFGGYTF
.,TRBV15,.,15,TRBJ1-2,TGTGCCACCAGCAGAGATCTGGTAGCTAACTATGGCTACACCTTC,CATSRDLVANYGYTF
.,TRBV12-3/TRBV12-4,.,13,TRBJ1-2,TGTGCCAGCAGTTTAGGGCAGGGCTATGGCTACACCTTC,CASSLGQGYGYTF
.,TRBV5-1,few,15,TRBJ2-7,TGCGCCAGCAGAATCGCGGGACCATCCGCCTACGAGCAGTACTTC,CASRIAGPSAYEQYF
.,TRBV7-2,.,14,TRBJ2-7,TGTGCCAGCAGCTTACTGGGACAAGGCTACGAGCAGTACTTC,CASSLLGQGYEQYF
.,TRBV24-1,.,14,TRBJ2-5,TGTGCCACCAGTGAGGCGACGGGGGAAGAGACCCAGTACTTC,CATSEATGEETQYF
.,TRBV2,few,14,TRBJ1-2,TGTGCCAGCAGTGTGCTAAATATCGGCTATGGCTACACCTTC,CASSVLNIGYGYTF
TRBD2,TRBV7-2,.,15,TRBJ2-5,TGTGCCAGCAGCTTAGTGCGGGGGGGCCGGGAGACCCAGTACTTC,CASSLVRGGRETQYF
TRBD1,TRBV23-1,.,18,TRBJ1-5,TGCGCCAGCAGTCAATTGGAGGACAGGGATAATAGCAATCAGCCCCAGCATTTT,CASSQLEDRDNSNQPQHF
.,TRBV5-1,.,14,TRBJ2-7,TGCGCCAGCAGCTTGGTTCAGGGCCCCCACGAGCAGTACTTC,CASSLVQGPHEQYF
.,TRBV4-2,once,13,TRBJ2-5,TGTGCCAGCAGCCAAGATCCGCAAGAGACCCAGTACTTC,CASSQDPQETQYF
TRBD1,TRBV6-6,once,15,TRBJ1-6,TGTGCCAGCGCCGATCAGGGGGTGACCTCGGCACCCCTCCACTTT,CASADQGVTSAPLHF
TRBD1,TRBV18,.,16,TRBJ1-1,TGTGCCAGCTCACCAAACGGTGGGACAGGGCACACTGAAGCTTTCTTT,CASSPNGGTGHTEAFF
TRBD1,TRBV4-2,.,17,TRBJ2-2,TGTGCCAGCAGCCAAGAATTGAGGACAGGGAGTACCGGGGAGCTGTTTTTT,CASSQELRTGSTGELFF
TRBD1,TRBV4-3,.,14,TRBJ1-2,TGCGCCAGCAGCCAAGACGGACAGGGAAATGGCTACACCTTC,CASSQDGQGNGYTF
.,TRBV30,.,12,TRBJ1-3,TGTGCCTGGTCGGTCTCTGGAAACACCATATATTTT,CAWSVSGNTIYF
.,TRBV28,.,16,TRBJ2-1,TGTGCCAGCAGTTACCTAGGGGGGGGGTCCTACAATGAGCAGTTCTTC,CASSYLGGGSYNEQFF
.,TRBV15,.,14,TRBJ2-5,TGTGCCACCAGCGAGGGGAGGGGGGGAGAGACCCAGTACTTC,CATSEGRGGETQYF
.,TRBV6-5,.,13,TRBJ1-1,TGTGCCAGCAGGGCGGGAAAAAACACTGAAGCTTTCTTT,CASRAGKNTEAFF